Shown below are 2 T cell receptor beta chains from a single sample sequenced in a study of vaccination and CD4 T cells after COVID-19 (dated by TCRdb to 2021 to 2024). Library generation was performed with PCR. For sequencing, an Illumina iSeq 100 was employed. TCRdb handled the public reads itself, with Q25 trimming in fastp and clone calling in MiXCR, and kept productive beta chains. Identical CDR3 proteins give one entry, which carries the most common genes and DNA. This sample lists 26,000 or so distinct CDR3 sequences; approximately 53% were detected once. The top ten clones comprise 5% to 6.5% of the sample. Taken with the paper, the label for time point translates to: late sampling 161 to 241 days after vaccination in a few convalescent patients. The specimen comprised CD4+ T cells from blood, sampled about 7 months after SARS-CoV-2 vaccination. These receptors were collected from a human donor who had recovered from COVID-19.

V gene TRBV20-1 combines with J gene TRBJ2-1; D ambiguous. With 2 bases removed from V and 2 bases from J, the gap between germline ends came to 7 bases. The length of the CDR3 is 13 residues. CDR1 is DFQATT and CDR2 is SNEGSKA in the germline V gene (reference sequence). The CDR3 DNA sequence: TGCAGTGCTAGACACAACACCTACAATGAGCAGTTCTTC. Translation: CSARHNTYNEQFF.

This chain joins TRBV27 and TRBJ1-1, with 8 nucleotides matching TRBD1. CDR1 MNHEY and CDR2 SMNVEV come from the germline V gene (reference sequence). The CDR3 consists of 14 residues. The V segment lost 5 bases and the J segment 1 base; nucleotides outside the gene matches: 3. The CDR3 nucleotides are TGTGCCAGCAGTCGGGACAGGAGGAACACTGAAGCTTTCTTT. It encodes CASSRDRRNTEAFF.